This T cell receptor (beta chain) was observed in a study of graft-versus-host responses after intestinal transplantation. Looking at the study overall: The study gave all recipients anti-thymocyte globulin induction, then tacrolimus and steroids for three to four years.

General observations from the study: Early post-transplant HvG declines showed an association with peak circulating GvH clone levels. Detection of GvH clones occurred in recipient marrow, and some had their first appearance in ileum or blood.

About this clone: Antigen unknown.

CDR1 and CDR2 from the germline V gene are SNHLY and FYNNEI. Trimming at V came to 9 bases and at J to 0 bases, leaving 3 bases not matched to a gene. There are 13 residues in the CDR3. The repertoire was sequenced with immunoSEQ multiplex PCR; TCRdb's copy has only in-frame clones and lacks some. Here the sample spans 130,000 or so clones, around 90% being singletons. The sequence was collected from a human donor who received an intestinal transplant. This chain connects TRBV2 to TRBJ2-7; 9 bases are shared with TRBD2. Here the sequenced sample was unstimulated CD4+ T cells sorted from spleen or lymph node cells, taken before intestinal transplant. The CDR3, as DNA: TGTGCCAGTAGCGGGAGAGCCTCCTACGAGCAGTACTTC. It specifies CASSGRASYEQYF.